This record concerns one TCR beta chain sequence. Its antigen is unidentified. These data come from a study of radiation and T cells in renal cell carcinoma. Whole-study findings and limits: No pretreatment tumor biopsies were available for baseline clonotypes. In blood, top tumor clones expanded by 2 weeks, shrinking by 4.

Generated by immunoSEQ multiplex PCR, the TCRdb table keeps only in-frame clones and is missing some. The sample holds about 130,000 clones, roughly four fifths seen once. Stated time point: blood 2 weeks post-SBRT. Treatment noted: 15 Gy SBRT to primary tumor, nephrectomy 4 weeks later. After SBRT, blood was collected at 2 and 4 weeks, plus baseline. V lost 5 bases and J lost 0; bases outside the gene matches: 1. CDR3 length: 15 residues. Germline V CDR1 and CDR2: MNHNS, SASEGT. The sequence was collected from a man over 45 with renal cell carcinoma. This sample comprised blood, obtained from a patient whose treatment included radiotherapy and nephrectomy. The chain employs TRBV6-1 and TRBJ2-3; 11 bases line up with TRBD2. The CDR3 region is CASSRTSGSTDTQYF. The CDR3 nucleotides read TGTGCCAGCAGTCGGACTAGCGGGAGCACAGATACGCAGTATTTT.